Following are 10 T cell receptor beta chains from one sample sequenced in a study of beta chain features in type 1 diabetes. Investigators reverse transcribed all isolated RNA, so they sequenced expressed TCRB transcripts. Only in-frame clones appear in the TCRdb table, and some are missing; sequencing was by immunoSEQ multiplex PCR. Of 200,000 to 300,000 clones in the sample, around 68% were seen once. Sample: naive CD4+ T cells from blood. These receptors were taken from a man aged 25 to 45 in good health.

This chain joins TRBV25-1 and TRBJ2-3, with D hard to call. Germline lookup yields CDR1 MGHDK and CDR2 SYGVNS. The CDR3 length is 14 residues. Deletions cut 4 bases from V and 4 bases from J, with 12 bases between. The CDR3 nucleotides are TGTGCCAGCAGTGTAGGCTACGGCCCAGATACGCAGTATTTT. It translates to CASSVGYGPDTQYF.

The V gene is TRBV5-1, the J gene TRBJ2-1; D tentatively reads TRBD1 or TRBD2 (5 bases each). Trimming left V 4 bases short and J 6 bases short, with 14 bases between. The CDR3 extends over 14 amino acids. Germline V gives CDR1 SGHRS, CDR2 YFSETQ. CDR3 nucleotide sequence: TGCGCCAGCAGCGGACAAGCGGCCACCAATGAGCAGTTCTTC. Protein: CASSGQAATNEQFF. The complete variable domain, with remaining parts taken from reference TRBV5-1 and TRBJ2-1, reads KAGVTQTPRYLIKTRGQQVTLSCSPISGHRSVSWYQQTPGQGLQFLFEYFSETQRNKGNFPGRFSGRQFSNSRSEMNVSTLELGDSALYLCASSGQAATNEQFFGPGTRLTVL.

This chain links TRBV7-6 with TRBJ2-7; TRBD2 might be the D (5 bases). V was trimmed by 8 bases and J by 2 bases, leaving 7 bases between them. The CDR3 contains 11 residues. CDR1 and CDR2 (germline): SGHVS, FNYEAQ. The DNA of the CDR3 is TGTGCCAGCGCCGGGGCCTACGAGCAGTACTTC. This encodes CASAGAYEQYF.

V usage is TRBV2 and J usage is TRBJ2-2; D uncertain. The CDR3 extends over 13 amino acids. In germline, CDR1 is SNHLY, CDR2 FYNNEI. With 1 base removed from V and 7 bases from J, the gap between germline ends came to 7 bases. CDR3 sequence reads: CASSEGPGGELFF. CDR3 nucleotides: TGTGCCAGCAGTGAAGGGCCCGGCGGGGAGCTGTTTTTT.

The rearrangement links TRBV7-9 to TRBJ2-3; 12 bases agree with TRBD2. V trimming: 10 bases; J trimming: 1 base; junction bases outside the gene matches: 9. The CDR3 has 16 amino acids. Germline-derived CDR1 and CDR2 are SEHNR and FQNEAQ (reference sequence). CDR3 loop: CATTSGRLSGTDTQYF. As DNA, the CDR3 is TGTGCCACAACTAGCGGGAGGCTGTCGGGCACAGATACGCAGTATTTT.

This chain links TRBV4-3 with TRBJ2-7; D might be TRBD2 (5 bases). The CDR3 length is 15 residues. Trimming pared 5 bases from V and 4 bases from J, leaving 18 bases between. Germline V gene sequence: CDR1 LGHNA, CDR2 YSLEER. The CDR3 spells CASSSSWGTLYEQYF. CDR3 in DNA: TGCGCCAGCAGCTCTAGCTGGGGAACCTTATACGAGCAGTACTTC.

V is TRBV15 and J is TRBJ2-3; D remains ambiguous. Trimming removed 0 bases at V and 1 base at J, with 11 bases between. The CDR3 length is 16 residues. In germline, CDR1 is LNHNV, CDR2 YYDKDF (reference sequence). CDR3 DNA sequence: TGTGCCACCAGCAGAGACAGTGGCTTGGGCACAGATACGCAGTATTTT. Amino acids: CATSRDSGLGTDTQYF. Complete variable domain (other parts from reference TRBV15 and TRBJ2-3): DAMVIQNPRYQVTQFGKPVTLSCSQTLNHNVMYWYQQKSSQAPKLLFHYYDKDFNNEADTPDNFQSRRPNTSFCFLDIRSPGLGDTAMYLCATSRDSGLGTDTQYFGPGTRLTVL.

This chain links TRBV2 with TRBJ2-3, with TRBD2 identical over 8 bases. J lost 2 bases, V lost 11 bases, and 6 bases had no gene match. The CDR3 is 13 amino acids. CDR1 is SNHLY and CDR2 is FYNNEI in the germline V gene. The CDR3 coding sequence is TGTGCCCAAGGAGCGGGGGACACAGATACGCAGTATTTT. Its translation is CAQGAGDTDTQYF.

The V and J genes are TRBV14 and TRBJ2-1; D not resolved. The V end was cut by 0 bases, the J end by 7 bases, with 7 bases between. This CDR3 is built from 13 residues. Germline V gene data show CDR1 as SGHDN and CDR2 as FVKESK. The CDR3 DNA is TGTGCCAGCAGCCAAGAATGGCGTAATGAGCAGTTCTTC. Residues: CASSQEWRNEQFF.

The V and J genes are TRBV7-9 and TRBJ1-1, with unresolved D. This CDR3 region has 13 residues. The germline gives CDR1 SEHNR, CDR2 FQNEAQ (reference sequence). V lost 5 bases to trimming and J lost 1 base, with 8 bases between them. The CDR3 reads CASSANTNTEAFF. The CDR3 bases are TGTGCCAGCAGCGCGAATACGAACACTGAAGCTTTCTTT. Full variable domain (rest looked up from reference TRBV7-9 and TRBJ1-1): DTGVSQNPRHKITKRGQNVTFRCDPISEHNRLYWYRQTLGQGPEFLTYFQNEAQLEKSRLLSDRFSAERPKGSFSTLEIQRTEQGDSAMYLCASSANTNTEAFFGQGTRLTVV.